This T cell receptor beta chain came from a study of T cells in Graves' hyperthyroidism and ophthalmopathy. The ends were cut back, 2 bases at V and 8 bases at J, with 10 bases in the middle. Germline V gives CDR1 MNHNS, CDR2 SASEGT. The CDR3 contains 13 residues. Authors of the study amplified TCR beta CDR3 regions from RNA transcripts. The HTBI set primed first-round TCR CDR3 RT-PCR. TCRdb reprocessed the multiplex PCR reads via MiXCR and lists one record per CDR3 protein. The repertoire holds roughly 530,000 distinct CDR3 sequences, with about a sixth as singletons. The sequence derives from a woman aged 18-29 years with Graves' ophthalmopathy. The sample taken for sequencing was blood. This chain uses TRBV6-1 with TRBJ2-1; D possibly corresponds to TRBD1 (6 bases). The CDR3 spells CASSEPPGDEQFF. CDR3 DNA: TGTGCCAGCAGTGAACCCCCAGGGGATGAGCAGTTCTTC.